Shown below are 28 T cell receptor beta chains from a single sample sequenced in a study of T-cell reconstitution after alpha-beta-depleted transplantation in children. The authors prepared the TCRbeta library with unique molecular identifiers. MiXCR, applied by TCRdb to the PCR reads, yields one record per CDR3 protein. The table includes about 980,000 distinct CDR3 sequences, about 26% detected once. The source was PBMCs, mostly from graft donor cells, collected 360 days after TCRalphabeta/CD19-depleted stem cell transplant. These receptors were collected from a boy under two years old who had a stem cell transplant for SCID, so the T cells may come from the graft donor.

This clonotype occurred a few times. This chain connects TRBV28 to TRBJ2-1; D may correspond to TRBD1 or TRBD2 (5 bases each). Germline V gene lookup returns CDR1 MDHEN and CDR2 SYDVKM. CDR3 length: 15 amino acids. Trimming removed 4 bases from V and 3 bases from J, with 13 bases in between. The DNA of the CDR3 is TGTGCCAGCAGTTCCCCGGGACCTAGCTACAATGAGCAGTTCTTC. This codes for CASSSPGPSYNEQFF.

A few counts support this clonotype. This sequence joins TRBV6-2 or TRBV6-3 and TRBJ2-3; D remains unclear. The germline V and J ends were trimmed by 4 bases and 2 bases, with 7 bases remaining between them. Germline V lookup: CDR1 MNHEY, CDR2 SVGEGT. The CDR3 is 13 residues long. The CDR3 protein is CASSWSPTDTQYF. The CDR3 nucleotides are TGTGCCAGCAGTTGGAGCCCCACAGATACGCAGTATTTT.

This clonotype was counted only a few times. The rearrangement joins TRBV5-1 to TRBJ2-7; 9 bases match TRBD1. The ends lost 3 bases at V and 4 bases at J; junction bases unmatched: 5. CDR3 length: 14 amino acids. Germline CDR1 and CDR2: SGHRS and YFSETQ. This chain's CDR3 is CASSSRTGVYEQYF. The CDR3 DNA reads TGCGCCAGCAGCTCTCGGACAGGGGTGTACGAGCAGTACTTC.

This rearrangement joins TRBV10-3 to TRBJ2-3; D is unclear. The length of the CDR3 is 13 residues. Trimming took 6 bases from V and 0 from J, leaving 7 bases between them. Germline V lookup: CDR1 ENHRY, CDR2 SYGVKD. The CDR3 DNA reads TGTGCCATCAGGGGCGGAAGCACAGATACGCAGTATTTT. Translating gives CAIRGGSTDTQYF.

The sample holds a few counts of this clonotype. The chain has TRBV11-3 and TRBJ2-1, with 11 bases fitting TRBD2. V lost 3 bases, J lost 4 bases, and 8 bases stayed unmatched. The CDR3 covers 17 residues. Looked up from germline, CDR1 is SGHNT and CDR2 is YENEEA. The CDR3 bases are TGTGCCAGCAGCTTGAGGGGGAGGACTAGCGGGTACAATGAGCAGTTCTTC. Its translation is CASSLRGRTSGYNEQFF.

This clonotype was recorded at least ten times. This chain joins TRBV10-3 and TRBJ1-1, with 7 nucleotides matching TRBD1. The CDR3 length is 12 residues. The V segment lost 8 bases and the J segment 3 bases; nucleotides outside the gene matches: 3. The germline CDR1 and CDR2 sequences are ENHRY and SYGVKD. The CDR3 here is CAIGQAHTEAFF. The CDR3 region has the DNA TGTGCCATCGGACAGGCACACACTGAAGCTTTCTTT.

V usage is TRBV29-1 and J usage is TRBJ2-3; possibly TRBD1 or TRBD2 for D (6 bases each). This CDR3 contains 15 residues. Germline loops: CDR1 SQVTM, CDR2 ANQGSEA. The ends were cut back, 7 bases at V and 2 bases at J, with 19 bases in the middle. The CDR3 sequence is CSAESGGPNTDTQYF. In DNA, the CDR3 is TGCAGCGCCGAGTCCGGGGGCCCTAACACAGATACGCAGTATTTT.

The rearrangement links TRBV15 to TRBJ2-7; 8 positions match TRBD1. V trimming: 1 base; J trimming: 5 bases; junction bases outside the gene matches: 13. The germline gives CDR1 LNHNV, CDR2 YYDKDF (reference sequence). CDR3 size: 17 residues. CDR3 region: CATSRVPSPGGLNEQYF. The CDR3, as DNA: TGTGCCACCAGCAGAGTACCGTCGCCAGGGGGCTTAAACGAGCAGTACTTC. Full variable domain (rest looked up from reference TRBV15 and TRBJ2-7): DAMVIQNPRYQVTQFGKPVTLSCSQTLNHNVMYWYQQKSSQAPKLLFHYYDKDFNNEADTPDNFQSRRPNTSFCFLDIRSPGLGDTAMYLCATSRVPSPGGLNEQYFGPGTRLTVT.

The chain uses TRBV29-1 and TRBJ1-2; TRBD1 is a possible D gene (5 bases). V was clipped by 3 bases and J by 1 base, with 9 bases between them. The germline gives CDR1 SQVTM, CDR2 ANQGSEA. The CDR3 runs 13 residues. CDR3 residues: CSVDEGDNYGYTF. CDR3 DNA: TGCAGCGTTGATGAAGGGGATAACTATGGCTACACCTTC. Drawing the rest from reference TRBV29-1 and TRBJ1-2, the complete variable domain is SAVISQKPSRDICQRGTSLTIQCQVDSQVTMMFWYRQQPGQSLTLIATANQGSEATYESGFVIDKFPISRPNLTFSTLTVSNMSPEDSSIYLCSVDEGDNYGYTFGSGTRLTVV.

The chain is built from TRBV15 and TRBJ2-5; TRBD2 aligns across 10 bases. Trimming at V came to 4 bases and at J to 7 bases, leaving 6 bases not matched to a gene. The germline CDR1 and CDR2 sequences are LNHNV and YYDKDF (reference sequence). This CDR3 contains 14 residues. CDR3 amino acids: CATSKAGGRGTQYF. The CDR3 coding sequence is TGTGCCACCAGCAAAGCGGGGGGGCGAGGGACCCAGTACTTC. The whole variable domain, remainder taken from reference TRBV15 and TRBJ2-5, is DAMVIQNPRYQVTQFGKPVTLSCSQTLNHNVMYWYQQKSSQAPKLLFHYYDKDFNNEADTPDNFQSRRPNTSFCFLDIRSPGLGDTAMYLCATSKAGGRGTQYFGPGTRLLVL.

V is TRBV9 and J is TRBJ2-6; 7 nucleotides match TRBD1. Germline trimming cut 0 bases from V and 0 bases from J; bases unmatched to any gene: 6. Germline CDR1 reads SGDLS; CDR2 reads YYNGEE. This CDR3 region has 18 residues. The CDR3 DNA is TGTGCCAGCAGCGTAGGAGACAGGGCGTCCTCTGGGGCCAACGTCCTGACTTTC. This translates into CASSVGDRASSGANVLTF.

The rearrangement links TRBV29-1 to TRBJ2-7; D is unclear. V was clipped by 6 bases and J by 0 bases, with 15 bases between them. The CDR3 totals 14 residues. Looked up from germline, CDR1 is SQVTM and CDR2 is ANQGSEA. In nucleotides, the CDR3 is TGCAGCGTGCTCCTATTCAAAATCTCCTACGAGCAGTACTTC. Translating gives CSVLLFKISYEQYF.

This clonotype showed up just a few times. The chain joins TRBV7-8 to TRBJ2-7; D assignment may be TRBD1 or TRBD2 (5 bases each). This CDR3 contains 14 residues. V was trimmed by 5 bases and J by 2 bases, leaving 13 bases between them. The germline V gene encodes CDR1 SGHVS and CDR2 FQNEAQ. In DNA form, the CDR3 reads TGTGCCAGCAGCCTCCCCGGGACCCCCTACGAGCAGTACTTC. It codes for CASSLPGTPYEQYF.

Only a few counts were recorded for this clonotype. The chain recombines TRBV28 with TRBJ1-1, with D uncertain. Germline V lookup: CDR1 MDHEN, CDR2 SYDVKM. This CDR3 is built from 14 residues. The germline V and J ends were trimmed by 3 bases and 1 base, with 9 bases remaining between them. For the CDR3, the DNA is TGTGCCAGCAGTTTGGTCAGCCAGAACACTGAAGCTTTCTTT. Amino acids: CASSLVSQNTEAFF. The variable domain in full, with the rest retrieved from reference TRBV28 and TRBJ1-1, is DVKVTQSSRYLVKRTGEKVFLECVQDMDHENMFWYRQDPGLGLRLIYFSYDVKMKEKGDIPEGYSVSREKKERFSLILESASTNQTSMYLCASSLVSQNTEAFFGQGTRLTVV.

The chain employs TRBV20-1 and TRBJ2-5, with TRBD1 as a possible D gene (6 bases). This CDR3 is built from 13 residues. Looked up from germline, CDR1 is DFQATT and CDR2 is SNEGSKA (reference sequence). The V end was cut by 3 bases, the J end by 1 base, with 9 bases between. The CDR3 DNA reads TGCAGTGCTAGGGGGGCCACCCAAGAGACCCAGTACTTC. This codes for CSARGATQETQYF.

The chain has TRBV7-3 and TRBJ2-1; 9 bases are a match to TRBD1. V gave up 5 bases and J gave up 5 bases; unmatched junction bases: 4. The CDR3 is made up of 14 amino acids. CDR1 and CDR2 from the germline V gene are SGHTA and FQGTGA. The CDR3 spells CASSPRQGDNEQFF. As DNA, the CDR3 is TGTGCCAGCAGCCCCCGACAGGGGGACAATGAGCAGTTCTTC.

This clonotype was counted only a few times. V and J are TRBV5-6 and TRBJ1-2; D not certain. Germline CDR1 and CDR2: SGHDT and YYEEEE. Trimming took off 0 bases at V and 4 bases at J, with 13 bases between the two ends. This CDR3 comprises 15 residues. CDR3 amino acids: CASSLVPVNPYGYTF. CDR3 in DNA: TGTGCCAGCAGCTTGGTCCCAGTAAACCCCTATGGCTACACCTTC.

The chain couples TRBV5-6 to TRBJ1-1; D not certain. From germline, CDR1 is SGHDT and CDR2 YYEEEE. The V end lost 2 bases, the J end lost 5 bases, and 7 bases lay between the germline ends. This CDR3 is built from 12 residues. As DNA, the CDR3 is TGTGCCAGCAGCTTCGGTCTGACTGAAGCTTTCTTT. Its protein is CASSFGLTEAFF.

The chain recombines TRBV6-5 with TRBJ1-3; D uncertain. The CDR3 has 16 residues. Germline values: CDR1 MNHEY, CDR2 SVGAGI. Trimming took off 2 bases at V and 2 bases at J, with 13 bases between the two ends. CDR3 DNA sequence: TGTGCCAGCAGTTACCTCGGGGTGGGCACTGGAAACACCATATATTTT. Translating gives CASSYLGVGTGNTIYF.

The genes are TRBV12-3 or TRBV12-4 and TRBJ2-1; 11 bases agree with TRBD1. CDR3 size: 15 residues. J was trimmed by 8 bases and V by 5 bases; bases with no gene match: 8. The CDR3: CASSPTGTGGHEQFF. CDR3 bases: TGTGCCAGCAGTCCCACCGGGACAGGGGGTCATGAGCAGTTCTTC.

The chain links TRBV5-1 to TRBJ2-1; possible D gene TRBD2, 5 bases. Trimming removed 4 bases at V and 6 bases at J, with 14 bases between. This CDR3 contains 14 residues. Germline V CDR1 and CDR2: SGHRS, YFSETQ. In DNA, the CDR3 is TGCGCCAGCAGCCCCCGGCTAGCAATCAATGAGCAGTTCTTC. Its translation is CASSPRLAINEQFF.

The V gene is TRBV7-9, the J gene TRBJ2-1; TRBD1 aligns across 10 bases. Germline V lookup: CDR1 SEHNR, CDR2 FQNEAQ (reference sequence). J lost 6 bases, V lost 5 bases, and 7 bases had no gene match. This CDR3 region has 15 residues. The CDR3 bases are TGTGCCAGCAGCACCCCGGGACAGGGGTTCAATGAGCAGTTCTTC. It encodes CASSTPGQGFNEQFF.

The chain employs TRBV11-2 and TRBJ2-3, with TRBD1 identical over 8 bases. Trimming removed 4 bases from V and 4 bases from J; junction bases left unmatched: 16. CDR1 is SGHAT, CDR2 FQNNGV, per germline. This CDR3 comprises 18 residues. The CDR3 sequence is CASSSPRGDRPRADTQYF. In nucleotides, the CDR3 is TGTGCCAGCAGCTCGCCAAGGGGGGACAGGCCTCGGGCAGATACGCAGTATTTT.

V is TRBV11-2 and J is TRBJ2-2; a possible D gene is TRBD2 (6 bases). Trimming pared 5 bases from V and 7 bases from J, leaving 29 bases between. The CDR3 is made up of 19 amino acids. Germline loops: CDR1 SGHAT, CDR2 FQNNGV. In DNA, the CDR3 is TGTGCCAGCAGCCGAAGCCTGGCGGGGCTCCAATTGGGGAACGGGGAGCTGTTTTTT. This codes for CASSRSLAGLQLGNGELFF.

The chain uses TRBV5-1 and TRBJ2-7; 12 bases line up with TRBD2. Germline trimming cut 0 bases from V and 3 bases from J; bases unmatched to any gene: 7. The CDR3 covers 17 residues. Germline CDR1 SGHRS, CDR2 YFSETQ. In nucleotides, the CDR3 is TGCGCCAGCAGCTTGGCCCGGACTAGCGGGGAAGTCTACGAGCAGTACTTC. As protein: CASSLARTSGEVYEQYF.

This clonotype was counted a few times. The gene calls are TRBV29-1 and TRBJ2-1; TRBD2 might be the D (7 bases). The V end lost 5 bases, the J end lost 2 bases, and 13 bases lay between the germline ends. The CDR3 has 14 amino acids. The germline V gene encodes CDR1 SQVTM and CDR2 ANQGSEA. The CDR3, as DNA: TGCAGCGTTTTCTGGGGGGGCGCCTACAATGAGCAGTTCTTC. It encodes CSVFWGGAYNEQFF.

This clonotype was counted only a few times. The chain recombines TRBV29-1 with TRBJ2-7; D might be TRBD2 (6 bases). V gave up 0 bases and J gave up 5 bases, with 8 bases separating them. The germline CDR1 and CDR2 sequences are SQVTM and ANQGSEA. This CDR3 has 12 amino acids. CDR3 DNA sequence: TGCAGCGTTGAAGAGGGGGGAGACGAGCAGTACTTC. Protein product: CSVEEGGDEQYF.

The sample holds a few counts of this clonotype. The J gene is TRBJ1-1, the V gene TRBV12-3 or TRBV12-4; no clear D gene. CDR3 size: 13 residues. Trimming removed 6 bases from V and 2 bases from J, with 10 bases in between. The CDR3 DNA reads TGTGCCAGCAGACGGCGGTTCAACACTGAAGCTTTCTTT. Translation: CASRRRFNTEAFF.